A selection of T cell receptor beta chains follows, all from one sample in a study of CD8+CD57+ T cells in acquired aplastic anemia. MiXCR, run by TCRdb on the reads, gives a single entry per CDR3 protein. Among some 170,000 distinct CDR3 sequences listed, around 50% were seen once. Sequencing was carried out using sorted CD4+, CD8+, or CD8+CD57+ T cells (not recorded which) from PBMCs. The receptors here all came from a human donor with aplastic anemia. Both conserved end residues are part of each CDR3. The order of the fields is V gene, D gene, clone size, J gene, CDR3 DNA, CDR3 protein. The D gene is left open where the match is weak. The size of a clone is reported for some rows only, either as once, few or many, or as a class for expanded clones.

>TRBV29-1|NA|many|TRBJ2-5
TGCAGCGCTGACAGTTTCCAAGAGACCCAGTACTTC
CSADSFQETQYF
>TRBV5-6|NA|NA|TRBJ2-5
TGTGCCAGCAGCCTGGCCCCGCGAAGGGTAGAGACCCAGTACTTC
CASSLAPRRVETQYF
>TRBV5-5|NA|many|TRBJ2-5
TGTGCCAGCAGCGGGGACGCACAAGAGACCCAGTACTTC
CASSGDAQETQYF
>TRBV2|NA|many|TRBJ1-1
TGTGCCAGCAGGCTGATGGGCGCGAACACTGAAGCTTTCTTT
CASRLMGANTEAFF
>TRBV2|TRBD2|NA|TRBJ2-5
TGTGCCAGCAGTCCGGACGGACTAGCGGGGGAAGAGACCCAGTACTTC
CASSPDGLAGEETQYF
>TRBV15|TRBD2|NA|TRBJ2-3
TGTGCCACCAGCAGATTCGGGACTAGCGGGGACACAGATACGCAGTATTTT
CATSRFGTSGDTDTQYF
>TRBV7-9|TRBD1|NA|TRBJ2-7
TGTGCCAGCAGCGGAGGACAGGGGTACGAGCAGTACTTC
CASSGGQGYEQYF
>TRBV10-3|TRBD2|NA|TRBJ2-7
TGTGCCAGCTGGGGAGGGCCTGACGAGCAGTACTTC
CASWGGPDEQYF
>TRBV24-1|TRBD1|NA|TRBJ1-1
TGTGCCACCCTAGCTTATAGACAGGGGAACACTGAAGCTTTCTTT
CATLAYRQGNTEAFF
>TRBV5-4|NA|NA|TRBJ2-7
TGTGCCAGCAGCTTTTACCCGCCAGGGACCTACGAGCAGTACTTC
CASSFYPPGTYEQYF
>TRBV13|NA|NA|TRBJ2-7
TGTGCCAGCAGGGGGACGGATACCTACGAGCAGTACTTC
CASRGTDTYEQYF
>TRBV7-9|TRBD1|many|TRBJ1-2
TGTGCCAGCAGCTTCAGGGGGAGAGATGGCTACACCTTC
CASSFRGRDGYTF
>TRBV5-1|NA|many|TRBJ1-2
TGCGCCAGCAGCTTGGGGGCAGGGACCACACCCGGCTATGGCTACACCTTC
CASSLGAGTTPGYGYTF
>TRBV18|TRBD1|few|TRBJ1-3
TGTGCCAGCTCACCAGGGGTGCAAAGGGACAGCGACTCTGGAAACACCATATATTTT
CASSPGVQRDSDSGNTIYF
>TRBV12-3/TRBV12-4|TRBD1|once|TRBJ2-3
TGTGCCAGCAGTACAGGGGGCAGGCCCGATTTT
CASSTGGRPDF
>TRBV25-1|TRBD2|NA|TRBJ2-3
TGTGCCAGCAGTCTAGGACTAGCGGGGCCAGATACGCAGTATTTT
CASSLGLAGPDTQYF
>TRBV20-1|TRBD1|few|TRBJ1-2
TGCAGTGCTACGGGTAGACAGGGCACCTATGGCTACACCTTC
CSATGRQGTYGYTF
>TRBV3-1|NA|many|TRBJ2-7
TGTGCCAGCACTCCTAATAGTCTGGCGGCAGAGCAGTACTTC
CASTPNSLAAEQYF
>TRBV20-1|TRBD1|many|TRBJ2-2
TGCAGTGCTAGATACGCAGGGGGCATTGGGGAGCTGTTTTTT
CSARYAGGIGELFF
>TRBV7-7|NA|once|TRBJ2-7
TGTGCTAGCAGCTTAGGGGCAGGGGTTGTGTACGAGCAGTACTTC
CASSLGAGVVYEQYF
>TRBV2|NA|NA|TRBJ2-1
TGTGCCAGCAGAACCCGTGGGACGAGATACAATGAGCAGTTCTTC
CASRTRGTRYNEQFF
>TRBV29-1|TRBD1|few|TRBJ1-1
TGCACCCCCAGGGGGCTAATAGGGAACACTGAAGCTTTCTTT
CTPRGLIGNTEAFF
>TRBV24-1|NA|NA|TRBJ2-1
TGTGCCACCAGCTCCGGGAGCGAACAGTTCTTC
CATSSGSEQFF
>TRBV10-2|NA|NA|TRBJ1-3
TGCGCCAGCAGTGTGGGGCCAGGGGCAAACTATGGCTACACCATATATTTT
CASSVGPGANYGYTIYF
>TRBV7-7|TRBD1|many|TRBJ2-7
TGTGCCAGCAGCCCCGGGACAGGATCCGAGCAGTACTTC
CASSPGTGSEQYF
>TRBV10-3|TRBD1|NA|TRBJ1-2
TGTGCCATCAGTGAGGGGCTACAGGGGGCGTGGGGCTACACCTTC
CAISEGLQGAWGYTF
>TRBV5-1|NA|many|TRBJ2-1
TGCGCCAGCAGCATCGACAGGTGGGAGCATGAGCAGTTCTTC
CASSIDRWEHEQFF
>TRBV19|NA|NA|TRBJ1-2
TGTGCCAGTAGTACGGGGTTAGACTATGGCTACACCTTC
CASSTGLDYGYTF
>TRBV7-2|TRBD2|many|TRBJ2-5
TGTGCCAGCAGCAAAGCGGGGGGTCTCCAAGAGACCCAGTACTTC
CASSKAGGLQETQYF
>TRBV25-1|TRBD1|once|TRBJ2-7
TGTGCCAGCAGTGAATGGGCGGGACAGGACGTTGAGGAGCAGTACTTC
CASSEWAGQDVEEQYF
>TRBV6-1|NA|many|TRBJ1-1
TGTGCCAGCAGTGCCTTCGGATTGGGGCCGGAGACTGAAGCTTTCTTT
CASSAFGLGPETEAFF
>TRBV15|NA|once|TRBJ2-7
TGTGCCACCAGCAGAGCAGGAAGAGAGCAGTACTTC
CATSRAGREQYF
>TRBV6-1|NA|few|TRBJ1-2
TGTGCCAGCAGTGTCCCCCGTAGGAACTATGGCTACACCTTC
CASSVPRRNYGYTF
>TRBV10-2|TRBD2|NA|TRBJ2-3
TGCGCCAGCAATCAGGGATTAGCGGGGGTCACAGATACGCAGTATTTT
CASNQGLAGVTDTQYF
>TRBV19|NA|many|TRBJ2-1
TGTGCCAGTAGTATACAGGGTTTTCCCTACAATGAGCAGTTCTTC
CASSIQGFPYNEQFF
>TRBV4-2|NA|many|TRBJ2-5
TGTGCCAGCAGCCTCTCCCCAGCGGAACAAGAGACCCAGTACTTC
CASSLSPAEQETQYF
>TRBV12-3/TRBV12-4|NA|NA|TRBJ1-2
TGTGCCAGCAGGAAGACAGACGAATCAGGCTACACCTTC
CASRKTDESGYTF
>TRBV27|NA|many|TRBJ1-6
TGTGCCAGCAGTATAAAGGGACGGTTTAATTCACCCCTCCACTTT
CASSIKGRFNSPLHF
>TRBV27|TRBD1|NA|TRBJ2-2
TGTGCCAGCGGGACAGCGAACACCGGGGAGCTGTTTTTT
CASGTANTGELFF